Listed here are 24 T cell receptor beta chains from one sample, sequenced in a study of T cell responses to AZD1222 COVID-19 vaccine. Profiled with immunoSEQ multiplex PCR; TCRdb holds only in-frame clones, not every one. The table includes some 85,000 clones, approximately 90% detected once. The specimen comprised peripheral blood, sampled on day 0 of AZD1222 vaccination. All receptors come from an adult in good health.

This clone was seen ten or more times. The rearrangement uses TRBV10-2 and TRBJ2-1; 10 bases line up with TRBD2. The CDR3 is 16 residues long. The trim removed 3 bases at V and 5 bases at J, leaving 7 bases unmatched. CDR1 is WSHSY and CDR2 is SAAADI in the germline V gene. CDR3 amino acids: CASSDPSGSLDNEQFF. The CDR3, as DNA: TGCGCCAGCAGTGATCCTAGCGGGAGTTTGGACAATGAGCAGTTCTTC.

V usage is TRBV12-5 and J usage is TRBJ1-1; D is unresolved. V was pared by 4 bases and J by 0 bases, with 9 bases between. Germline V gene sequence: CDR1 LGHNT, CDR2 FRNRAP. This CDR3 has 14 amino acids. CDR3 DNA sequence: TGTGCTAGTGGTTCCGGAGCTATGAACACTGAAGCTTTCTTT. This sequence encodes CASGSGAMNTEAFF.

The chain links TRBV11-2 to TRBJ1-1, with a weak D call TRBD1 (5 bases). The CDR3 extends over 15 amino acids. Per germline, CDR1 SGHAT and CDR2 FQNNGV. Trimming shortened V by 4 bases and J by 3 bases, and 15 bases separated the two germline ends. The CDR3 DNA reads TGTGCCAGCAGCTCCAATCCCCAGGGATACACTGAAGCTTTCTTT. Residues: CASSSNPQGYTEAFF.

This chain uses TRBV4-2 with TRBJ2-3; 8 bases map to TRBD2. CDR1 is LGHNA, CDR2 YNFKEQ, per germline. CDR3 length equals 17 residues. J gave up 3 bases and V 0 bases, and 8 bases lay outside the gene matches. CDR3 amino acids: CASSQDTAGEATDTQYF. CDR3 nucleotide sequence: TGTGCCAGCAGCCAAGATACAGCGGGAGAAGCGACAGATACGCAGTATTTT.

This clone was seen just once. This chain connects TRBV15 to TRBJ2-7; 7 nucleotides agree with TRBD1. CDR1 LNHNV and CDR2 YYDKDF come from the germline V gene (reference sequence). This CDR3 region has 13 residues. The V gene end was trimmed by 4 bases and the J gene end by 3 bases; junction bases not matched to a gene: 3. The chain's CDR3 is CATSTRTGYEQYF. Here the CDR3 DNA reads TGTGCCACCAGCACGAGGACAGGCTACGAGCAGTACTTC. The full variable domain, rest sourced from reference TRBV15 and TRBJ2-7, is DAMVIQNPRYQVTQFGKPVTLSCSQTLNHNVMYWYQQKSSQAPKLLFHYYDKDFNNEADTPDNFQSRRPNTSFCFLDIRSPGLGDTAMYLCATSTRTGYEQYFGPGTRLTVT.

The chain has TRBV7-6 and TRBJ2-1, with 13 bases lining up with TRBD2. Germline loops: CDR1 SGHVS, CDR2 FNYEAQ. V shed 4 bases, J shed 5 bases, and the junction held 2 bases outside the gene matches. This CDR3 is 15 amino acids long. CDR3 DNA sequence: TGTGCCAGCAGCTCGGGACTAGCGGGAAACAATGAGCAGTTCTTC. The encoded protein is CASSSGLAGNNEQFF.

The rearrangement links TRBV11-3 to TRBJ2-3, with 10 bases aligning to TRBD2. This CDR3 is 20 amino acids long. With 3 bases clipped from V and 5 bases from J, the junction kept 20 bases outside the gene matches. Per the germline V gene, CDR1 is SGHNT and CDR2 is YENEEA. The CDR3 coding sequence is TGTGCCAGCAGCTTCAACTATTATATCCTAGCGGGAGCCCCAGGAGATACGCAGTATTTT. Translation gives CASSFNYYILAGAPGDTQYF.

CDR3 DNA: TGTGCCAGCAGCTATGGACAGGGAAATACTGAAGCTTTCTTT. Its translation: CASSYGQGNTEAFF. V is TRBV7-9 and J is TRBJ1-1, with 8 bases fitting TRBD1. V gave up 4 bases and J gave up 5 bases; unmatched junction bases: 6. The CDR3 is 14 amino acids. CDR1 is SEHNR, CDR2 FQNEAQ, per germline (reference sequence).

The V and J genes are TRBV5-4 and TRBJ1-1, with D unclear. Germline values: CDR1 SGHNT, CDR2 YYREEE (reference sequence). V shed 3 bases and J shed 3 bases, with 12 bases lying between them. The CDR3 contains 14 residues. The CDR3 sequence is CASSSSLKDTEAFF. The CDR3 DNA follows: TGTGCCAGCAGCTCTAGTTTGAAGGACACTGAAGCTTTCTTT. The whole variable domain, remainder taken from reference TRBV5-4 and TRBJ1-1, is ETGVTQSPTHLIKTRGQQVTLRCSSQSGHNTVSWYQQALGQGPQFIFQYYREEENGRGNFPPRFSGLQFPNYSSELNVNALELDDSALYLCASSSSLKDTEAFFGQGTRLTVV.

The rearrangement joins TRBV11-3 to TRBJ2-7; D is perhaps TRBD2 (6 bases). CDR1 and CDR2 from the germline V gene are SGHNT and YENEEA. V lost 8 bases and J lost 4, with 15 bases in between. The CDR3 covers 13 residues. DNA for the CDR3: TGTGCCAGCTCGCCGGGAGAAGGGTACGAGCAGTACTTC. This encodes CASSPGEGYEQYF.

The sample holds one count of this clone. The J gene is TRBJ2-1, the V gene TRBV11-1; 9 bases map to TRBD2. This CDR3 is built from 14 residues. The germline CDR1 and CDR2 sequences are SGHAT and FQDESV (reference sequence). V lost 2 bases to trimming and J lost 9 bases; unmatched junction nucleotides: 5. The CDR3 reads CASSLLAGASEQFF. As DNA, the CDR3 is TGTGCCAGCAGCTTATTAGCGGGAGCGAGTGAGCAGTTCTTC.

The V gene is TRBV5-6, the J gene TRBJ1-4; 7 bases line up with TRBD1. V lost 0 bases and J lost 8; bases outside the gene matches: 4. Germline CDR1 and CDR2: SGHDT and YYEEEE. The CDR3 length is 14 residues. The CDR3 DNA reads as TGTGCCAGCAGCTTGGAGGGGGCAGGAGAAAAACTGTTTTTT. Encoded protein: CASSLEGAGEKLFF.

The J gene is TRBJ1-5, the V gene TRBV28; tentative D call: TRBD1 (5 bases). Germline loops: CDR1 MDHEN, CDR2 SYDVKM. V was trimmed by 3 bases and J by 9 bases, leaving 21 bases between them. The CDR3 totals 16 residues. As DNA, the CDR3 is TGTGCCAGCAGTTTGCCTGCCGGGACCGGGTTTCCGCCCCAGCATTTT. Translated, it gives CASSLPAGTGFPPQHF. Combining the CDR3 with reference TRBV28 and TRBJ1-5 gives the whole variable domain DVKVTQSSRYLVKRTGEKVFLECVQDMDHENMFWYRQDPGLGLRLIYFSYDVKMKEKGDIPEGYSVSREKKERFSLILESASTNQTSMYLCASSLPAGTGFPPQHFGDGTRLSIL.

The sample holds a few counts of this clone. V usage is TRBV18 and J usage is TRBJ1-1; D gene ambiguous. This CDR3 is built from 13 residues. The germline CDR1 and CDR2 sequences are KGHSH and LQKENI. The ends were cut back, 6 bases at V and 5 bases at J, with 13 bases in the middle. The CDR3 DNA reads TGTGCCAGCTCCCCGGGAAAAGGGACTGAAGCTTTCTTT. Protein product: CASSPGKGTEAFF.

The chain has TRBV25-1 and TRBJ1-4; D is ambiguous. There are 13 residues in the CDR3. In germline, CDR1 is MGHDK, CDR2 SYGVNS. V lost 7 bases and J lost 4, with 10 bases in between. The CDR3 here is CASTGRYNEKLFF. CDR3 sequence (DNA): TGTGCCAGCACCGGACGGTATAATGAAAAACTGTTTTTT. The entire variable domain, with the rest obtained from reference TRBV25-1 and TRBJ1-4, is as follows: EADIYQTPRYLVIGTGKKITLECSQTMGHDKMYWYQQDPGMELHLIHYSYGVNSTEKGDLSSESTVSRIRTEHFPLTLESARPSHTSQYLCASTGRYNEKLFFGSGTQLSVL.

This chain links TRBV5-1 with TRBJ1-1, with D perhaps TRBD1 (5 bases). Germline CDR1 reads SGHRS; CDR2 reads YFSETQ. This CDR3 is built from 14 residues. Trimming pared 6 bases from V and 1 base from J, leaving 13 bases between. The CDR3: CASTNSGANTEAFF. The CDR3 DNA follows: TGCGCCAGCACTAATTCCGGGGCGAACACTGAAGCTTTCTTT.

This rearrangement joins TRBV3-1 (or the pseudogene TRBV3-2) to TRBJ2-5; tentative D call: TRBD2 (6 bases). The CDR3 spans 14 residues. V was pared by 5 bases and J by 4 bases, with 14 bases between. Germline assignment: CDR1 LGHDT and CDR2 YNNKEL (reference sequence). CDR3 amino acids: CASSGGSLRETQYF. In nucleotides, the CDR3 is TGTGCCAGCAGCGGGGGGAGTCTTCGAGAGACCCAGTACTTC.

The genes are TRBV12-5 and TRBJ1-5; perhaps TRBD1 as D (5 bases). Trimming removed 7 bases at V and 4 bases at J, with 11 bases between. The CDR3 runs 13 residues. CDR1 is LGHNT and CDR2 is FRNRAP in the germline V gene. The CDR3 DNA follows: TGTGCTAGTGTTGGACACATTAATCAGCCCCAGCATTTT. Translation: CASVGHINQPQHF.

The chain employs TRBV5-1 and TRBJ1-2, with a weak D call TRBD1 (5 bases). Germline-derived CDR1 and CDR2 are SGHRS and YFSETQ. The V and J ends lost 5 bases and 0 bases respectively, with 11 bases between them. There are 14 residues in the CDR3. The CDR3 protein is CASRPGTTNYGYTF. Here the CDR3 DNA reads TGCGCCAGCAGACCCGGGACGACTAACTATGGCTACACCTTC.

The V and J genes are TRBV12-3 or TRBV12-4 and TRBJ1-1; TRBD1 matches at 7 bases. CDR3 length: 13 residues. Trimming took 6 bases from V and 10 from J; bases not matched to a gene: 11. CDR3 protein: CASSETGRVRAFF. The CDR3 DNA reads TGTGCCAGCAGCGAGACAGGGAGGGTACGAGCTTTCTTT.

The J gene is TRBJ2-1, the V gene TRBV10-3; the D is unclear. Deletions cut 5 bases from V and 8 bases from J, with 16 bases between. The CDR3 runs 14 residues. Germline-derived CDR1 and CDR2 are ENHRY and SYGVKD. The CDR3 region is CAISNDAETHEQFF. The DNA for the CDR3 is TGTGCCATCAGTAACGACGCCGAGACTCATGAGCAGTTCTTC.

This sequence joins TRBV15 and TRBJ1-5; tentatively, D is TRBD1 (5 bases). The CDR3 runs to 12 residues. CDR1 is LNHNV and CDR2 is YYDKDF in the germline V gene (reference sequence). V was clipped by 7 bases and J by 13 bases, with 17 bases between them. The CDR3 nucleotides are TGTGCCACCACCAGGAATACAGGACCGCAGCATTTT. It encodes CATTRNTGPQHF.

Comments on this clone: Other DNA sequences of this sample code for an identical CDR3. The V call is TRBV4-1, the J call TRBJ2-1, with D uncertain. V was cut by 1 base and J by 0 bases, with 4 bases left in between. Looked up from germline, CDR1 is MGHRA and CDR2 is YSYEKL. The CDR3 has 14 residues. CDR3: CASSQGSSYNEQFF. Written as DNA, the CDR3 is TGCGCCAGCAGCCAAGGGAGCTCCTACAATGAGCAGTTCTTC.

The rearrangement uses TRBV11-2 and TRBJ2-1, with D uncertain. The V end lost 2 bases, the J end lost 0 bases, and 11 bases lay between the germline ends. There are 16 residues in the CDR3. CDR1 and CDR2 from the germline V gene are SGHAT and FQNNGV. DNA of the CDR3: TGTGCCAGCAGCTTAAACTACGCGAACTCCTACAATGAGCAGTTCTTC. This translates into CASSLNYANSYNEQFF.